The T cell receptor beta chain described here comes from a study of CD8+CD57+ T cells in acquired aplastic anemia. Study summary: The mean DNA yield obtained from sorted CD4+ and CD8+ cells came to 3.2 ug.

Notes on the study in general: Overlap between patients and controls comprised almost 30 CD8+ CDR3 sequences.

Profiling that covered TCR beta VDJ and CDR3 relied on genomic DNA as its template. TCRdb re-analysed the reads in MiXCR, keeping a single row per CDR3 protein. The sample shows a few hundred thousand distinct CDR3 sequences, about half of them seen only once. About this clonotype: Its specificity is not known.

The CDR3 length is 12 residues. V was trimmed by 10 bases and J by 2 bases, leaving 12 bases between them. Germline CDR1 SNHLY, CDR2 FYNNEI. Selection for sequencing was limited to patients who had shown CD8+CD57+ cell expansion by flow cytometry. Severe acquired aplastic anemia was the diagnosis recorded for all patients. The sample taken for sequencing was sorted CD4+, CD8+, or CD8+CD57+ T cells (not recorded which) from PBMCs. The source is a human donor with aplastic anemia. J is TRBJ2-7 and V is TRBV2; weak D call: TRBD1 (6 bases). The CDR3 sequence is CATTGPTYEQYF. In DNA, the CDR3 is TGTGCCACGACAGGTCCTACCTACGAGCAGTACTTC.